A selection of T cell receptor beta chains follows, all from one sample in a study of CD8+ T cells in alopecia areata. The assay was immunoSEQ multiplex PCR, and TCRdb's table has in-frame clones only and misses some. The sample includes about 140,000 clones, 80% to 90% of them seen just once. This specimen consisted of CD8+ T cells sorted from blood, obtained at week 4, from a patient treated with tofacitinib. These receptors originate from a human donor with alopecia areata. Each CDR3 is given with its conserved first and last residue. The order of the fields is CDR3 protein, CDR3 DNA, clone size, V gene, D gene, J gene. D genes are given only for firm matches. Clone size is given for some rows only: seen once, a few or many times, or a class if the clone is expanded.

CDR3 protein: CASSFGQGYNTQYF
CDR3 DNA: TGTGCCAGCAGCTTCGGACAGGGGTACAATACGCAGTATTTT
clone size: NA
V gene: TRBV5-6
D gene: TRBD1
J gene: TRBJ2-3

CDR3 protein: CASSLLRGGAGNEQFF
CDR3 DNA: TGTGCCAGCAGCTTGCTTCGTGGGGGGGCCGGTAATGAGCAGTTCTTC
clone size: NA
V gene: TRBV5-6
D gene: NA
J gene: TRBJ2-1

CDR3 protein: CASSAGPNTGELFF
CDR3 DNA: TGTGCCAGCAGCGCGGGGCCGAACACCGGGGAGCTGTTTTTT
clone size: NA
V gene: TRBV7-2
D gene: NA
J gene: TRBJ2-2

CDR3 protein: CASSFWGQSTDTQYF
CDR3 DNA: TGTGCCAGCAGTTTTTGGGGACAGAGCACAGATACGCAGTATTTT
clone size: NA
V gene: TRBV27
D gene: TRBD1
J gene: TRBJ2-3

CDR3 protein: CASSQGVDTQYF
CDR3 DNA: TGCGCCAGCAGCCAAGGGGTGGATACGCAGTATTTT
clone size: NA
V gene: TRBV4-1
D gene: NA
J gene: TRBJ2-3

CDR3 protein: CSVGRGLSYNEQFF
CDR3 DNA: TGCAGCGTTGGCAGGGGGCTATCTTACAATGAGCAGTTCTTC
clone size: NA
V gene: TRBV29-1
D gene: TRBD1
J gene: TRBJ2-1

CDR3 protein: CASSLMDRALGYTF
CDR3 DNA: TGTGCCAGCAGCCTAATGGACAGGGCATTAGGCTACACCTTC
clone size: NA
V gene: TRBV7-9
D gene: TRBD1
J gene: TRBJ1-2

CDR3 protein: CASSGDSRNEKLFF
CDR3 DNA: TGTGCCAGCAGTGGGGACAGTCGGAATGAAAAACTGTTTTTT
clone size: NA
V gene: TRBV2
D gene: TRBD1
J gene: TRBJ1-4

CDR3 protein: CAWSFNQETQYF
CDR3 DNA: TGTGCCTGGAGTTTTAACCAAGAGACCCAGTACTTC
clone size: NA
V gene: TRBV30
D gene: NA
J gene: TRBJ2-5

CDR3 protein: CATSAGPLTEQYF
CDR3 DNA: TGTGCCACTTCAGCGGGACCTTTGACCGAGCAGTACTTC
clone size: NA
V gene: TRBV6-5
D gene: TRBD2
J gene: TRBJ2-7

CDR3 protein: CASSLRGPRRELFF
CDR3 DNA: TGTGCCAGCAGTTTAAGAGGCCCCCGTAGGGAGCTGTTTTTT
clone size: few
V gene: TRBV28
D gene: NA
J gene: TRBJ2-2

CDR3 protein: CASSQTGGGTDTQYF
CDR3 DNA: TGCGCCAGCAGCCAAACAGGGGGCGGCACAGATACGCAGTATTTT
clone size: NA
V gene: TRBV4-3
D gene: TRBD1
J gene: TRBJ2-3

CDR3 protein: CASSHRYNSNQPQHF
CDR3 DNA: TGCGCCAGCAGCCACCGATACAATAGCAATCAGCCCCAGCATTTT
clone size: NA
V gene: TRBV4-1
D gene: NA
J gene: TRBJ1-5

CDR3 protein: CASSESNVNEQFF
CDR3 DNA: TGCGCCAGCAGTGAGTCGAATGTCAATGAGCAGTTCTTC
clone size: NA
V gene: TRBV10-2
D gene: NA
J gene: TRBJ2-1

CDR3 protein: CASRPRGDQETQYF
CDR3 DNA: TGTGCCAGCCGCCCCAGGGGGGACCAAGAGACCCAGTACTTC
clone size: few
V gene: TRBV6-6
D gene: NA
J gene: TRBJ2-5

CDR3 protein: CASSWGPGAGELFF
CDR3 DNA: TGTGCCAGCAGCTGGGGGCCGGGCGCCGGGGAGCTGTTTTTT
clone size: NA
V gene: TRBV11-3
D gene: NA
J gene: TRBJ2-2

CDR3 protein: CATSRVEETQYF
CDR3 DNA: TGTGCCACCAGCAGAGTTGAGGAGACCCAGTACTTC
clone size: once
V gene: TRBV15
D gene: NA
J gene: TRBJ2-5

CDR3 protein: CAWSARTRRHYEQYF
CDR3 DNA: TGTGCCTGGAGTGCCAGGACTAGGAGGCACTACGAGCAGTACTTC
clone size: NA
V gene: TRBV30
D gene: TRBD2
J gene: TRBJ2-7

CDR3 protein: CASSDSRGPNEQFF
CDR3 DNA: TGTGCCAGCAGTGACTCCAGGGGGCCAAATGAGCAGTTCTTC
clone size: few
V gene: TRBV6-4
D gene: TRBD1
J gene: TRBJ2-1

CDR3 protein: CASSPVHGGAGDTQYF
CDR3 DNA: TGCGCCAGCAGCCCAGTCCACGGGGGGGCCGGTGATACGCAGTATTTT
clone size: NA
V gene: TRBV4-1
D gene: TRBD2
J gene: TRBJ2-3

CDR3 protein: CASSLDRGIGFVYNEQFF
CDR3 DNA: TGTGCCAGCAGCTTGGATCGAGGTATTGGCTTTGTCTACAATGAGCAGTTCTTC
clone size: NA
V gene: TRBV5-6
D gene: NA
J gene: TRBJ2-1

CDR3 protein: CASSSGLASYNEQFF
CDR3 DNA: TGTGCCAGCAGCTCGGGACTAGCGTCCTACAATGAGCAGTTCTTC
clone size: NA
V gene: TRBV7-6
D gene: TRBD2
J gene: TRBJ2-1

CDR3 protein: CASSLDRGGLGPQHF
CDR3 DNA: TGTGCCAGCAGCTTGGACAGGGGGGGTTTAGGGCCCCAGCATTTT
clone size: NA
V gene: TRBV27
D gene: TRBD1
J gene: TRBJ1-5

CDR3 protein: CASSSPREQYF
CDR3 DNA: TGTGCCAGCAGCTCCCCGCGGGAGCAGTACTTC
clone size: NA
V gene: TRBV11-2
D gene: NA
J gene: TRBJ2-7

CDR3 protein: CSARATGELFF
CDR3 DNA: TGCAGTGCTAGAGCAACCGGGGAGCTGTTTTTT
clone size: NA
V gene: TRBV20-1
D gene: NA
J gene: TRBJ2-2

CDR3 protein: CATSRVTSAGPGNEQFF
CDR3 DNA: TGTGCCACCAGCAGAGTAACCTCAGCGGGGCCGGGGAATGAGCAGTTCTTC
clone size: NA
V gene: TRBV15
D gene: TRBD2
J gene: TRBJ2-1

CDR3 protein: CASSLASGGPGEQFF
CDR3 DNA: TGCGCCAGCAGCTTGGCCTCGGGGGGCCCGGGTGAGCAGTTCTTC
clone size: NA
V gene: TRBV5-1
D gene: NA
J gene: TRBJ2-1

CDR3 protein: CASSLGTSGGAFNEQFF
CDR3 DNA: TGTGCCAGCAGCTTAGGGACTAGCGGGGGGGCCTTCAATGAGCAGTTCTTC
clone size: NA
V gene: TRBV7-6
D gene: TRBD2
J gene: TRBJ2-1

CDR3 protein: CASSGEGGLYEQYF
CDR3 DNA: TGTGCCAGCAGCGGCGAGGGGGGGCTCTACGAGCAGTACTTC
clone size: once
V gene: TRBV13
D gene: NA
J gene: TRBJ2-7

CDR3 protein: CASSLSGTAYEQYF
CDR3 DNA: TGTGCCAGCAGCTTAAGCGGGACAGCATACGAGCAGTACTTC
clone size: NA
V gene: TRBV11-2
D gene: NA
J gene: TRBJ2-7

CDR3 protein: CASSWGTSGHNEQFF
CDR3 DNA: TGTGCCAGCAGCTGGGGGACTAGCGGACACAATGAGCAGTTCTTC
clone size: NA
V gene: TRBV7-2
D gene: TRBD2
J gene: TRBJ2-1

CDR3 protein: CASKDRGPYEQYF
CDR3 DNA: TGTGCCAGCAAAGACAGGGGGCCCTACGAGCAGTACTTC
clone size: NA
V gene: TRBV25-1
D gene: TRBD1
J gene: TRBJ2-7

CDR3 protein: CASSVGLSEQFF
CDR3 DNA: TGTGCCAGCAGCGTAGGATTGAGTGAGCAGTTCTTC
clone size: NA
V gene: TRBV9
D gene: NA
J gene: TRBJ2-1